These T cell receptor beta chains were read from a single sample in a study of blood T cell repertoires in COVID-19. Data came from immunoSEQ multiplex PCR; TCRdb stores just in-frame clones and leaves some out. The sample consists of approximately 93,000 clones, about 75% of them appearing once. The sample comprised peripheral blood. The receptors were sampled from a woman of 80 years or more with acute or convalescent COVID-19. CDR3s include the opening cysteine and the closing phenylalanine or tryptophan. Fields, in order: CDR3 protein, CDR3 DNA, V gene, J gene, D gene, clone size. D genes are given only for firm matches. A row's size may be missing; if present it is once, few, many or a size class.

CDR3aa: CASSQEGRVSYEQYF
CDR3nt: TGTGCCAGCAGCCAAGAAGGCAGGGTATCGTACGAGCAGTACTTC
v_gene: TRBV14
j_gene: TRBJ2-7
d_gene: -
abundance: -

CDR3aa: CASSFGRGEETQYF
CDR3nt: TGTGCCAGCAGCTTCGGCAGGGGGGAAGAGACCCAGTACTTC
v_gene: TRBV7-9
j_gene: TRBJ2-5
d_gene: -
abundance: -

CDR3aa: CASSVTPRGELFF
CDR3nt: TGTGCCAGCAGCGTAACCCCGAGGGGGGAGCTGTTTTTT
v_gene: TRBV9
j_gene: TRBJ2-2
d_gene: -
abundance: -

CDR3aa: CASSQHGGGSLGEQYF
CDR3nt: TGTGCCAGCAGCCAGCACGGGGGGGGCAGTTTGGGCGAGCAGTACTTC
v_gene: TRBV3-1/TRBV3-2
j_gene: TRBJ2-7
d_gene: TRBD2
abundance: -

CDR3aa: CASSLSGGNQPQHF
CDR3nt: TGTGCCAGCAGCTTATCGGGAGGCAATCAGCCCCAGCATTTT
v_gene: TRBV11-2
j_gene: TRBJ1-5
d_gene: -
abundance: -

CDR3aa: CASSWLAGGLTGELFF
CDR3nt: TGTGCCAGCAGTTGGCTAGCGGGGGGCCTAACCGGGGAGCTGTTTTTT
v_gene: TRBV7-2
j_gene: TRBJ2-2
d_gene: TRBD2
abundance: once

CDR3aa: CASSGRHNSNQPQHF
CDR3nt: TGTGCCAGCAGTGGAAGACACAATAGCAATCAGCCCCAGCATTTT
v_gene: TRBV28
j_gene: TRBJ1-5
d_gene: -
abundance: -

CDR3aa: CASSMSSRDNGYTF
CDR3nt: TGTGCCAGTAGTATGAGTAGCAGGGACAATGGCTACACCTTC
v_gene: TRBV19
j_gene: TRBJ1-2
d_gene: -
abundance: once

CDR3aa: CASGTGGNSPLHF
CDR3nt: TGTGCCAGCGGGACAGGGGGGAATTCACCCCTCCACTTT
v_gene: TRBV2
j_gene: TRBJ1-6
d_gene: TRBD1
abundance: few

CDR3aa: CASSPQGHIGYTF
CDR3nt: TGTGCCAGCAGCCCACAGGGGCACATTGGCTACACCTTC
v_gene: TRBV6-5
j_gene: TRBJ1-2
d_gene: TRBD1
abundance: -

CDR3aa: CASSLAQTGGEKLFF
CDR3nt: TGTGCCAGCAGCTTAGCCCAGACGGGAGGTGAAAAACTGTTTTTT
v_gene: TRBV11-1
j_gene: TRBJ1-4
d_gene: -
abundance: -

CDR3aa: CASSYARDQPQHF
CDR3nt: TGTGCCAGCAGTTACGCCCGAGATCAGCCCCAGCATTTT
v_gene: TRBV6-5
j_gene: TRBJ1-5
d_gene: -
abundance: -

CDR3aa: CASSFTAYNEQFF
CDR3nt: TGTGCCAGCAGTTTCACAGCTTACAATGAGCAGTTCTTC
v_gene: TRBV12-3/TRBV12-4
j_gene: TRBJ2-1
d_gene: -
abundance: -

CDR3aa: CASSTIDRGHGYTF
CDR3nt: TGTGCCAGTAGTACTATCGACAGGGGACATGGCTACACCTTC
v_gene: TRBV19
j_gene: TRBJ1-2
d_gene: TRBD1
abundance: once

CDR3aa: CASSPYRDRGYEQYF
CDR3nt: TGTGCCAGCTCACCGTACCGGGACAGGGGCTACGAGCAGTACTTC
v_gene: TRBV18
j_gene: TRBJ2-7
d_gene: TRBD1
abundance: once

CDR3aa: CSVESEVTEQFF
CDR3nt: TGCAGCGTGGAATCAGAGGTAACTGAGCAGTTCTTC
v_gene: TRBV29-1
j_gene: TRBJ2-1
d_gene: -
abundance: -

CDR3aa: CASSPRPGTGAGANVLTF
CDR3nt: TGTGCCAGCAGCCCCCGTCCCGGGACAGGGGCTGGGGCCAACGTCCTGACTTTC
v_gene: TRBV3-1/TRBV3-2
j_gene: TRBJ2-6
d_gene: TRBD1
abundance: -

CDR3aa: CASSLQGSKEQFF
CDR3nt: TGTGCCAGCAGCTTGCAGGGGTCGAAGGAGCAGTTCTTC
v_gene: TRBV7-3
j_gene: TRBJ2-1
d_gene: -
abundance: few

CDR3aa: CASRQGIHSPLHF
CDR3nt: TGTGCCAGTCGACAGGGCATCCATTCACCCCTCCACTTT
v_gene: TRBV19
j_gene: TRBJ1-6
d_gene: TRBD1
abundance: -

CDR3aa: CASSLVGGNTEAFF
CDR3nt: TGCGCCAGCAGCTTGGTAGGGGGTAACACTGAAGCTTTCTTT
v_gene: TRBV5-1
j_gene: TRBJ1-1
d_gene: -
abundance: -

CDR3aa: CASSQTGVLAGGRGDVTYF
CDR3nt: TGTGCCAGCAGTCAGACAGGGGTTCTAGCGGGGGGCCGAGGAGATGTCACATACTTC
v_gene: TRBV5-6
j_gene: TRBJ2-5
d_gene: TRBD2
abundance: few

CDR3aa: CSVAYSYNEQFF
CDR3nt: TGCAGCGTTGCGTACTCCTACAATGAGCAGTTCTTC
v_gene: TRBV29-1
j_gene: TRBJ2-1
d_gene: -
abundance: -

CDR3aa: CASSLEGSGNSPLHF
CDR3nt: TGTGCCAGCAGCTTAGAAGGATCGGGGAATTCACCCCTCCACTTT
v_gene: TRBV7-2
j_gene: TRBJ1-6
d_gene: -
abundance: few

CDR3aa: CASSRKDGGNEKLFF
CDR3nt: TGTGCCAGCAGTCGCAAGGACGGAGGAAATGAAAAACTGTTTTTT
v_gene: TRBV6-5
j_gene: TRBJ1-4
d_gene: -
abundance: -

CDR3aa: CASTTPGTGAGEQYF
CDR3nt: TGTGCCAGCACCACTCCCGGGACAGGGGCCGGCGAGCAGTACTTC
v_gene: TRBV28
j_gene: TRBJ2-7
d_gene: TRBD1
abundance: many

CDR3aa: CASISGQPGTEAFF
CDR3nt: TGTGCCAGCATTTCGGGACAGCCAGGCACTGAAGCTTTCTTT
v_gene: TRBV11-1
j_gene: TRBJ1-1
d_gene: TRBD1
abundance: -

CDR3aa: CASTFVQGANTGELFF
CDR3nt: TGTGCCAGCACCTTTGTACAGGGCGCGAACACCGGGGAGCTGTTTTTT
v_gene: TRBV28
j_gene: TRBJ2-2
d_gene: -
abundance: -

CDR3aa: CASSRSGGSQPQHF
CDR3nt: TGTGCCAGCAGCCGAAGCGGGGGGAGTCAGCCCCAGCATTTT
v_gene: TRBV3-1/TRBV3-2
j_gene: TRBJ1-5
d_gene: -
abundance: -

CDR3aa: CASSGQGNVNEQFF
CDR3nt: TGCGCCAGCAGCGGACAGGGAAATGTGAATGAGCAGTTCTTC
v_gene: TRBV5-1
j_gene: TRBJ2-1
d_gene: TRBD1
abundance: -

CDR3aa: CASSRGTSGGAGDTQYF
CDR3nt: TGTGCCAGCAGCCGCGGGACTAGCGGGGGGGCCGGAGATACGCAGTATTTT
v_gene: TRBV5-6
j_gene: TRBJ2-3
d_gene: TRBD2
abundance: -

CDR3aa: CASSYTTSGRAPLQNEQFF
CDR3nt: TGTGCCAGCAGCTACACCACTAGCGGGAGGGCTCCCCTACAGAATGAGCAGTTCTTC
v_gene: TRBV7-9
j_gene: TRBJ2-1
d_gene: TRBD2
abundance: -

CDR3aa: CASRLTGGNTEAFF
CDR3nt: TGCGCCAGCAGGCTCACAGGGGGGAACACTGAAGCTTTCTTT
v_gene: TRBV5-1
j_gene: TRBJ1-1
d_gene: TRBD1
abundance: -

CDR3aa: CSAENYGYTF
CDR3nt: TGCAGTGCTGAGAACTATGGCTACACCTTC
v_gene: TRBV20-1
j_gene: TRBJ1-2
d_gene: -
abundance: medium-sized

CDR3aa: CAIGGTSDEQFF
CDR3nt: TGTGCCATCGGGGGGACTAGCGATGAGCAGTTCTTC
v_gene: TRBV10-3
j_gene: TRBJ2-1
d_gene: TRBD2
abundance: -

CDR3aa: CASSLDGGSTGELFF
CDR3nt: TGCGCCAGCAGCTTGGACGGGGGGAGTACCGGGGAGCTGTTTTTT
v_gene: TRBV5-1
j_gene: TRBJ2-2
d_gene: TRBD2
abundance: -

CDR3aa: CASSPRDTQYF
CDR3nt: TGTGCCAGCAGCCCGAGAGATACGCAGTATTTT
v_gene: TRBV28
j_gene: TRBJ2-3
d_gene: -
abundance: -

CDR3aa: CASRGDRGTNEKLFF
CDR3nt: TGTGCCAGCAGGGGAGACAGGGGGACAAATGAAAAACTGTTTTTT
v_gene: TRBV2
j_gene: TRBJ1-4
d_gene: TRBD1
abundance: -

CDR3aa: CASSDSAATEAFF
CDR3nt: TGTGCCAGCAGTGACTCAGCGGCAACCGAAGCTTTCTTT
v_gene: TRBV6-4
j_gene: TRBJ1-1
d_gene: -
abundance: -

CDR3aa: CASSRLQGANNQPQHF
CDR3nt: TGTGCCAGCAGCAGATTACAGGGGGCGAATAATCAGCCCCAGCATTTT
v_gene: TRBV6-6
j_gene: TRBJ1-5
d_gene: TRBD1
abundance: -

CDR3aa: CASTRSGGEVYGYTF
CDR3nt: TGTGCCAGCACCCGCAGCGGGGGAGAGGTCTATGGCTACACCTTC
v_gene: TRBV5-4
j_gene: TRBJ1-2
d_gene: -
abundance: -

CDR3aa: CASSPLGARNTGELFF
CDR3nt: TGTGCCAGCTCACCACTAGGGGCTCGGAACACCGGGGAGCTGTTTTTT
v_gene: TRBV18
j_gene: TRBJ2-2
d_gene: -
abundance: many

CDR3aa: CATRQNEHNEQFF
CDR3nt: TGTGCCACCCGACAGAACGAGCACAATGAGCAGTTCTTC
v_gene: TRBV6-5
j_gene: TRBJ2-1
d_gene: -
abundance: -

CDR3aa: CASSQDPGGARYGYTF
CDR3nt: TGTGCCAGCAGCCAAGATCCGGGGGGCGCACGGTATGGCTACACCTTC
v_gene: TRBV3-1/TRBV3-2
j_gene: TRBJ1-2
d_gene: -
abundance: -

CDR3aa: CASSPGSRGGYGYTF
CDR3nt: TGCGCCAGCAGCCCTGGTTCACGGGGAGGGTATGGCTACACCTTC
v_gene: TRBV4-1
j_gene: TRBJ1-2
d_gene: -
abundance: many

CDR3aa: CASSPTGPSPPRDF
CDR3nt: TGTGCCAGCAGTCCGACAGGGCCTTCCCCCCCGCGAGACTTC
v_gene: TRBV6-2/TRBV6-3
j_gene: TRBJ2-7
d_gene: TRBD1
abundance: -

CDR3aa: CASSPLIQNPYNEQFF
CDR3nt: TGTGCCAGCAGCCCCCTGATCCAGAACCCTTACAATGAGCAGTTCTTC
v_gene: TRBV7-2
j_gene: TRBJ2-1
d_gene: -
abundance: -

CDR3aa: CASSTNTGELFF
CDR3nt: TGTGCCAGCAGTACAAACACCGGGGAGCTGTTTTTT
v_gene: TRBV11-3
j_gene: TRBJ2-2
d_gene: -
abundance: -

CDR3aa: CASSLSGGELFF
CDR3nt: TGTGCCAGCAGTCTAAGTGGCGGGGAGCTGTTTTTT
v_gene: TRBV7-9
j_gene: TRBJ2-2
d_gene: -
abundance: -

CDR3aa: CASSPPRPTVSGANVLTF
CDR3nt: TGTGCCAGCTCACCACCGAGACCGACAGTTAGTGGGGCCAACGTCCTGACTTTC
v_gene: TRBV18
j_gene: TRBJ2-6
d_gene: -
abundance: -

CDR3aa: CSVSGTEVGELFF
CDR3nt: TGCAGCGTATCCGGGACAGAGGTCGGGGAGCTGTTTTTT
v_gene: TRBV29-1
j_gene: TRBJ2-2
d_gene: TRBD1
abundance: once

CDR3aa: CASSIGSGDTQYF
CDR3nt: TGTGCCAGTAGTATAGGTAGCGGCGATACGCAGTATTTT
v_gene: TRBV19
j_gene: TRBJ2-3
d_gene: -
abundance: -

CDR3aa: CAWSNTPGNTIYF
CDR3nt: TGTGCCTGGAGTAACACCCCTGGAAACACCATATATTTT
v_gene: TRBV30
j_gene: TRBJ1-3
d_gene: -
abundance: few

CDR3aa: CASSSDRGGETQYF
CDR3nt: TGTGCCAGCAGTTCAGACAGGGGTGGGGAGACCCAGTACTTC
v_gene: TRBV5-6
j_gene: TRBJ2-5
d_gene: TRBD1
abundance: -